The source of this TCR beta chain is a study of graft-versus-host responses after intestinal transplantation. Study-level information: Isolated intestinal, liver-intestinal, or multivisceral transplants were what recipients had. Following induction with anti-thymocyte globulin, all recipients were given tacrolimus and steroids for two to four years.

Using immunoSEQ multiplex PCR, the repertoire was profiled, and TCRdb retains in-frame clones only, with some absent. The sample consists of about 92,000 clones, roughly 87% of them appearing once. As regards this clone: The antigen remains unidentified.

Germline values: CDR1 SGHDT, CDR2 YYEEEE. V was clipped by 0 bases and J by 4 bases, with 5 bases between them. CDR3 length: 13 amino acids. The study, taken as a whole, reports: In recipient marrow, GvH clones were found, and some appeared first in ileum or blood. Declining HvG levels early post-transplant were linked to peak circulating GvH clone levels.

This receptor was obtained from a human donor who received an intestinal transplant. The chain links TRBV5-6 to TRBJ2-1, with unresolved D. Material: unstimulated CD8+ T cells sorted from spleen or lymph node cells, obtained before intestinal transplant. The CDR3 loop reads CASSLVRYNEQFF. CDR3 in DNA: TGTGCCAGCAGCTTGGTACGGTACAATGAGCAGTTCTTC.